These 10 T cell receptor beta chains originate from one sample sequenced in a study of T-cell memory formation after mild COVID-19. Each CDR3 protein is one row after TCRdb ran MiXCR on the 5' RACE reads. This sample carries over 400,000 distinct CDR3 sequences, around 22% of them seen once, and the ten largest clones take roughly 13%. The sequenced sample was PBMCs or a T cell subset sorted from them (not recorded which). These receptors were obtained from an adult woman who had mild COVID-19 (a few samples of this study predate the infection). Cell type and time point are not known.

The genes are TRBV11-2 and TRBJ2-5; maybe TRBD2 (6 bases). This CDR3 has 13 residues. The germline gives CDR1 SGHAT, CDR2 FQNNGV. With 3 bases removed from V and 5 bases from J, the gap between germline ends came to 10 bases. CDR3 in DNA: TGTGCCAGCAGCTTCGGGGGTTGGGAGACCCAGTACTTC. This sequence encodes CASSFGGWETQYF.

V is TRBV7-9 and J is TRBJ2-1; no firm D call. CDR1 is SEHNR and CDR2 is FQNEAQ in the germline V gene (reference sequence). V was shortened by 4 bases and J by 0 bases, with 10 bases between the two germline ends. This CDR3 spans 15 amino acids. The CDR3: CASSSSEISYNEQFF. Written as DNA, the CDR3 is TGTGCCAGCAGCTCCTCGGAAATCTCCTACAATGAGCAGTTCTTC.

This clonotype was observed a few times. This sequence joins TRBV29-1 and TRBJ2-7; D not certain. Germline CDR1 reads SQVTM; CDR2 reads ANQGSEA. CDR3 size: 12 residues. V lost 3 bases, J lost 4 bases, and 10 bases lay in between. The CDR3 is CSVEGSGYEQYF. The CDR3 DNA is TGCAGCGTTGAGGGTTCGGGTTACGAGCAGTACTTC.

This clonotype was recorded a few times. V is TRBV5-1 and J is TRBJ2-7; 7 positions match TRBD2. Germline V gives CDR1 SGHRS, CDR2 YFSETQ. This CDR3 comprises 13 residues. V was pared by 6 bases and J by 4 bases, with 7 bases of the junction left unmatched. The CDR3 nucleotides read TGCGCCAGCAAAGGCGGGGGACTATACGAGCAGTACTTC. Translated, it gives CASKGGGLYEQYF.

This clonotype was counted many times. The chain recombines TRBV5-1 with TRBJ2-3; 13 nucleotides line up with TRBD2. The CDR3 totals 16 residues. Germline trimming cut 3 bases from V and 4 bases from J; bases unmatched to any gene: 5. Germline V gene data show CDR1 as SGHRS and CDR2 as YFSETQ. For the CDR3, the DNA is TGCGCCAGCAGCTCCGGACTAGCGGGAGTCCCAGATACGCAGTATTTT. This codes for CASSSGLAGVPDTQYF.

Only a few counts were recorded for this clonotype. V and J are TRBV11-2 and TRBJ2-1, with TRBD2 matching 7 bases. CDR1 and CDR2 (germline): SGHAT, FQNNGV. This CDR3 region has 15 residues. After removal of 5 bases from V and 5 bases from J, the junction contained 9 bases not matched to a gene. CDR3 bases: TGTGCCAGCAGCCCTGGAGCGGGAACCCACAATGAGCAGTTCTTC. It is translated as CASSPGAGTHNEQFF.

This clonotype has only a few counts. V usage is TRBV24-1 and J usage is TRBJ1-1; no clear D gene. Germline lookup yields CDR1 KGHDR and CDR2 SFDVKD. The CDR3 runs 14 residues. Trimming took off 2 bases at V and 1 base at J, with 7 bases between the two ends. The chain's CDR3 is CATSDSTENTEAFF. The DNA of the CDR3 is TGTGCCACCAGTGATTCCACAGAGAACACTGAAGCTTTCTTT.

The chain has TRBV4-1 and TRBJ1-1; D is possibly TRBD1 (5 bases). Trimming pared 4 bases from V and 4 bases from J, leaving 22 bases between. Germline-derived CDR1 and CDR2 are MGHRA and YSYEKL. This CDR3 is built from 17 residues. The CDR3 coding sequence is TGCGCCAGCAGCCCTATCACGGGTTTGGGGAGGGGCACTGAAGCTTTCTTT. Its protein product is CASSPITGLGRGTEAFF.

V usage is TRBV6-4 and J usage is TRBJ2-1, with D perhaps matching TRBD2 (5 bases). V lost 1 base and J lost 7, with 11 bases in between. The CDR3 sequence is 14 residues long. CDR1 is MRHNA, CDR2 SNTAGT, per germline. CDR3 coding DNA: TGTGCCAGCAGTGACTACGGGGAAACGAATGAGCAGTTCTTC. It specifies CASSDYGETNEQFF.

The chain couples TRBV20-1 to TRBJ2-7, with a weak D call TRBD2 (6 bases). Germline V gene sequence: CDR1 DFQATT, CDR2 SNEGSKA (reference sequence). Trimming cost V 6 bases and J 2 bases, with 20 bases left between them. The CDR3 contains 15 residues. The CDR3 loop reads CSAPVRDSGAYEQYF. The CDR3 DNA is TGCAGTGCCCCAGTCCGGGACTCAGGAGCCTACGAGCAGTACTTC.